The 10 T cell receptor beta chains reported below all come from one sample, sequenced in a study of PD-1 blockade in classical Hodgkin lymphoma. This table comes from immunoSEQ multiplex PCR, and its TCRdb copy is limited to in-frame clones, with some not included. The sample lists 25,000 to 35,000 clones, roughly 76% seen once, with roughly 15% in the top ten. Every patient relapsed after autologous stem cell transplantation, and brentuximab vedotin exposure varied. The source was peripheral blood mononuclear cells (PBMCs), collected before the second cycle of nivolumab. The origin of the receptors is a human donor with classical Hodgkin lymphoma.

The chain links TRBV9 to TRBJ2-1, with 10 bases matching TRBD2. The V and J ends lost 4 bases and 0 bases, in that order; junction bases with no gene match: 4. This CDR3 is 16 amino acids long. CDR1 is SGDLS and CDR2 is YYNGEE in the germline V gene. CDR3 bases: TGTGCCAGCAGCCTAGCGGGGGTTAGCTCCTACAATGAGCAGTTCTTC. This encodes CASSLAGVSSYNEQFF.

The CDR3 region has the DNA TGTGCCAGCAGTGACAGGGGCATGGACACAGATACGCAGTATTTT. It specifies CASSDRGMDTDTQYF. V is TRBV6-4 and J is TRBJ2-3; possible D gene TRBD1, 5 bases. This CDR3 is 15 amino acids long. Germline lookup yields CDR1 MRHNA and CDR2 SNTAGT. V lost 2 bases, J lost 2 bases, and 11 bases lay in between.

The chain carries TRBV23-1 and TRBJ2-7; the match to TRBD1 covers 7 bases. TRBV23-1 is filed as an ORF, its function uncertain. V shed 4 bases, J shed 2 bases, and the junction held 8 bases outside the gene matches. This CDR3 is built from 15 residues. The CDR3 DNA reads TGCGCCAGCAGTCCAGACAGGGTGAGGGCCTACGAGCAGTACTTC. This codes for CASSPDRVRAYEQYF.

The rearrangement joins TRBV4-3 to TRBJ2-3, with a weak D call TRBD2 (6 bases). The germline V gene has CDR1 LGHNA and CDR2 YSLEER. V shed 1 base and J shed 6 bases, with 11 bases lying between them. The CDR3 has 14 residues. CDR3 loop: CASSQGRGGDTQYF. CDR3 bases: TGCGCCAGCAGCCAAGGGCGGGGTGGGGATACGCAGTATTTT.

This clone appeared once. The J gene is TRBJ1-1, the V gene TRBV18; D unclear. Germline CDR1 KGHSH, CDR2 LQKENI. This CDR3 is 12 amino acids long. The V end lost 1 base, the J end lost 2 bases, and 2 bases lay between the germline ends. In nucleotides, the CDR3 is TGTGCCAGCTCACCACTCAACACTGAAGCTTTCTTT. Its translation is CASSPLNTEAFF.

This clone was found once. The J gene is TRBJ1-4, the V gene TRBV6-6, with D possibly matching TRBD1 (5 bases). Looked up from germline, CDR1 is MNHNY and CDR2 is SVGAGI (reference sequence). V was cut by 7 bases and J by 4 bases, with 16 bases left in between. CDR3 length: 15 residues. The CDR3 DNA is TGTGCCAGCACGGGGACCAGGAGGGGTAATGAAAAACTGTTTTTT. Its protein is CASTGTRRGNEKLFF.

The chain recombines TRBV2 with TRBJ2-7, with a weak D call TRBD2 (5 bases). V lost 7 bases to trimming and J lost 6 bases, with 10 bases between them. CDR3 length: 11 amino acids. CDR1 is SNHLY and CDR2 is FYNNEI in the germline V gene. CDR3 bases: TGTGCCAGCACCCTAGCTGTCGAGCAGTACTTC. Translating gives CASTLAVEQYF.

V is TRBV7-9 and J is TRBJ1-4; no clear D gene. The CDR3 has 15 amino acids. The V end was cut by 6 bases, the J end by 2 bases, with 13 bases between. Germline V CDR1 and CDR2: SEHNR, FQNEAQ (reference sequence). CDR3: CASRPLAGTNEKLFF. The CDR3, as DNA: TGTGCCAGCAGACCCTTGGCGGGGACTAATGAAAAACTGTTTTTT. Looking up the rest from reference TRBV7-9 and TRBJ1-4 gives the full variable domain: DTGVSQNPRHKITKRGQNVTFRCDPISEHNRLYWYRQTLGQGPEFLTYFQNEAQLEKSRLLSDRFSAERPKGSFSTLEIQRTEQGDSAMYLCASRPLAGTNEKLFFGSGTQLSVL.

V usage is TRBV4-1 and J usage is TRBJ2-5; TRBD2 matches 10 bases. The CDR3 contains 17 residues. Germline V gene lookup returns CDR1 MGHRA and CDR2 YSYEKL. Trimming took 1 base from V and 2 from J; bases not matched to a gene: 7. For the CDR3, the DNA is TGCGCCAGCAGCCAAGGGGTCCTAGCGGGGGCGCAAGAGACCCAGTACTTC. Translated: CASSQGVLAGAQETQYF.

V usage is TRBV28 and J usage is TRBJ2-2; 8 bases align to TRBD1. The CDR3 is 14 amino acids. The V and J ends lost 7 bases and 7 bases, in that order; junction bases with no gene match: 8. Germline assignment: CDR1 MDHEN and CDR2 SYDVKM. CDR3 sequence: CASTWTGNGGELFF. CDR3 DNA sequence: TGTGCCAGCACCTGGACAGGGAACGGCGGGGAGCTGTTTTTT.